This passage covers 10 T cell receptor beta chains from one sample sequenced in a study of T cells in Graves' hyperthyroidism and ophthalmopathy. RNA transcripts yielded amplified TCR beta CDR3 regions. The primer set for the first-round RT-PCR of the TCR CDR3 was HTBI. Each CDR3 protein gets one entry after TCRdb re-called the multiplex PCR reads with MiXCR. This sample has approximately 710,000 distinct CDR3 sequences, with 17% found just once. Material for sequencing was blood. The receptor source for this set is a man aged 50 to 59 with Graves' hyperthyroidism.

The V call is TRBV6-5, the J call TRBJ2-7; TRBD1 matches 10 bases. The CDR3 totals 19 residues. Unmatched junction bases numbered 16, after V lost 0 bases and J lost 5 bases. In germline, CDR1 is MNHEY, CDR2 SVGAGI. The CDR3 here is CASSYSDFPGQGSFDEQYF. As DNA, the CDR3 is TGTGCCAGCAGTTACTCCGACTTCCCGGGACAGGGGTCTTTCGACGAGCAGTACTTC.

In its sample, this clonotype was seen many times. This sequence joins TRBV28 and TRBJ2-1; D is unresolved. The germline gives CDR1 MDHEN, CDR2 SYDVKM. V was pared by 7 bases and J by 1 base, with 8 bases between. The CDR3 covers 13 residues. This CDR3 reads CASNVGSYNEQFF. The CDR3 DNA reads TGTGCCAGCAATGTAGGGTCCTACAATGAGCAGTTCTTC.

This clonotype was seen more than once but under ten times. The chain employs TRBV20-1 and TRBJ2-1; a weak D match, TRBD2 (6 bases). The germline V gene encodes CDR1 DFQATT and CDR2 SNEGSKA (reference sequence). The V and J ends lost 6 bases and 4 bases respectively, with 22 bases between them. The CDR3 covers 16 residues. The CDR3 region is CSARPALALTYNEQFF. The CDR3 DNA is TGCAGTGCAAGACCAGCCCTAGCGCTAACTTACAATGAGCAGTTCTTC.

V is TRBV20-1 and J is TRBJ2-1, with TRBD2 matching over 13 bases. Germline trimming cut 0 bases from V and 12 bases from J; bases unmatched to any gene: 11. CDR3 length: 16 amino acids. The germline V gene has CDR1 DFQATT and CDR2 SNEGSKA (reference sequence). CDR3 sequence reads: CSARDHLTSGRDGQFF. In nucleotides, the CDR3 is TGCAGTGCTAGAGATCATCTCACTAGCGGGAGGGATGGGCAGTTCTTC.

The chain carries TRBV20-1 and TRBJ2-3, with 13 bases matching TRBD2. CDR1 and CDR2 (germline): DFQATT, SNEGSKA (reference sequence). Losses at the gene ends were 4 bases for V and 5 bases for J; bases not matched to a gene: 9. The CDR3 contains 16 residues. The chain's CDR3 is CSAITGLAGFGDTQYF. The CDR3 DNA reads TGCAGTGCTATCACGGGACTAGCGGGATTCGGAGATACGCAGTATTTT.

This clonotype was seen ten or more times. The rearrangement joins TRBV10-3 to TRBJ1-1, with D perhaps TRBD1 (5 bases). Germline CDR1 reads ENHRY; CDR2 reads SYGVKD. The CDR3 runs to 18 residues. V gave up 5 bases and J gave up 2 bases, with 24 bases separating them. CDR3 residues: CAISYLSLTGGVNTEAFF. CDR3 nucleotide sequence: TGTGCCATCAGTTACCTCTCCCTTACCGGGGGGGTCAACACTGAAGCTTTCTTT.

This clonotype has a count of ten or more. The J gene is TRBJ2-1, the V gene TRBV19; 10 bases map to TRBD2. With 6 bases clipped from V and 8 bases from J, the junction kept 10 bases outside the gene matches. The CDR3 covers 15 residues. Germline V gene lookup returns CDR1 LNHDA and CDR2 SQIVND (reference sequence). The CDR3 here is CASSLAGASGYEQFF. In nucleotides, the CDR3 is TGTGCCAGTAGCCTAGCGGGAGCCTCCGGGTATGAGCAGTTCTTC.

The table lists this clonotype with many counts. The rearrangement joins TRBV27 to TRBJ1-6; perhaps TRBD1 as D (6 bases). CDR1 and CDR2 from the germline V gene are MNHEY and SMNVEV (reference sequence). CDR3 length equals 15 residues. Trimming took off 5 bases at V and 10 bases at J, with 18 bases between the two ends. CDR3 coding DNA: TGTGCCAGCAGTCCCCCGGACAGATCGCGATCACCCCTCCACTTT. Translated, it gives CASSPPDRSRSPLHF.

V gene TRBV6-2 or TRBV6-3 combines with J gene TRBJ2-7; no clear D. Germline CDR1 and CDR2: MNHEY and SVGEGT. The V and J ends lost 4 bases and 6 bases respectively, with 28 bases between them. The CDR3 totals 18 residues. For the CDR3, the DNA is TGTGCCAGCAGTTTCCAACCGACCATTCTAGGTTCTGGACCCGAGCAGTACTTC. Residues: CASSFQPTILGSGPEQYF.

This chain uses TRBV29-1 with TRBJ2-3; D possibly corresponds to TRBD1 (5 bases). V was trimmed by 1 base and J by 1 base, leaving 12 bases between them. The CDR3 loop spans 15 amino acids. The V gene's germline CDR1 is SQVTM and CDR2 ANQGSEA. The CDR3 DNA sequence: TGCAGCGTTGAAGGGCAGGGTGGTGGCACAGATACGCAGTATTTT. It codes for CSVEGQGGGTDTQYF.